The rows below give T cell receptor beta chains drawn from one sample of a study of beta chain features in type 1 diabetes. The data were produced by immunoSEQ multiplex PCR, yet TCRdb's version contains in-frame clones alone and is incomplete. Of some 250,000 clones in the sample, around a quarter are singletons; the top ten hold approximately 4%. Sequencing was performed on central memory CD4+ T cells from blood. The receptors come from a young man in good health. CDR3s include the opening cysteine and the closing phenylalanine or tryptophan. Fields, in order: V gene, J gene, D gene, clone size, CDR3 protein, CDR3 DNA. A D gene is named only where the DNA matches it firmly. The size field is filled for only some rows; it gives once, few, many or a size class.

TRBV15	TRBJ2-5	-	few	CATSTNPGAKETQYF	TGTGCCACCAGCACCAATCCGGGAGCTAAAGAGACCCAGTACTTC
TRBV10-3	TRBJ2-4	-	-	CAISESSQASIQYF	TGTGCCATCAGTGAGTCGAGTCAGGCTTCCATTCAGTACTTC
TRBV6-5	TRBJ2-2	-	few	CASSTGELFF	TGTGCCAGCAGCACCGGGGAGCTGTTTTTT
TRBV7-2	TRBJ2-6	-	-	CASSSPLPPRGANVLTF	TGTGCCAGCAGCTCCCCGTTACCCCCTAGGGGGGCCAACGTCCTGACTTTC
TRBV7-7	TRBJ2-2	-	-	CASSPGRGTGELFF	TGTGCCAGCAGCCCGGGGAGGGGGACCGGGGAGCTGTTTTTT
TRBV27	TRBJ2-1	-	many	CASSLSSQGGFNEQFF	TGTGCCAGCAGTTTATCGAGCCAGGGGGGTTTCAATGAGCAGTTCTTC
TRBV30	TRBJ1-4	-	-	CAWSGPNEKLFF	TGTGCCTGGTCGGGGCCCAATGAAAAACTGTTTTTT
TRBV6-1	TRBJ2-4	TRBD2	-	CASILAGGAKNIQYF	TGTGCCAGCATTTTAGCGGGAGGAGCCAAAAACATTCAGTACTTC
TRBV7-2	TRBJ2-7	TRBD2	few	CASSSDALAGSEQYF	TGTGCCAGCAGCTCAGATGCGCTAGCGGGATCCGAGCAGTACTTC
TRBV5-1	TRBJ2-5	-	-	CASSLDLLSTQYF	TGCGCCAGCAGCTTGGACCTATTGTCGACCCAGTACTTC
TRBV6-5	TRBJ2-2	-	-	CASKTPRANTGELFF	TGTGCCAGCAAGACACCCAGGGCGAACACCGGGGAGCTGTTTTTT
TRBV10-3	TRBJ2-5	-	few	CAISALQETQYF	TGTGCCATCAGTGCGCTACAAGAGACCCAGTACTTC
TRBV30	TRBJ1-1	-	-	CAWNPTGPNTEAFF	TGTGCCTGGAACCCGACAGGCCCGAACACTGAAGCTTTCTTT
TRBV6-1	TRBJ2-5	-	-	CASSEQGRGWETQYF	TGTGCCAGCAGTGAACAAGGGCGAGGGTGGGAGACCCAGTACTTC
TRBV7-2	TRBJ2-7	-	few	CASSLSRANNEQYF	TGTGCCAGCAGCTTATCCCGGGCGAACAACGAGCAGTACTTC
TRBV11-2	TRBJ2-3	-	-	CASSWVVGTDTQYF	TGTGCCAGCAGTTGGGTAGTGGGTACAGATACGCAGTATTTT
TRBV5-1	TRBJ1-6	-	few	CASSLAEESPLHF	TGCGCCAGCAGCTTGGCTGAGGAATCACCCCTCCACTTT
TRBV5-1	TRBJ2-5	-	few	CASSPSRQETQYF	TGCGCCAGCAGCCCTTCGAGACAAGAGACCCAGTACTTC
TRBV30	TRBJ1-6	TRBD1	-	CASGADRAGRSPLHF	TGTGCCTCGGGCGCCGACAGGGCCGGGAGGTCACCCCTCCACTTT
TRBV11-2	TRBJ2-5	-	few	CASSLDGVAGETQYF	TGTGCCAGCAGCTTAGATGGAGTAGCCGGGGAGACCCAGTACTTC
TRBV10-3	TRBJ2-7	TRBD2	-	CASSSGAPYEQYF	TGTGCCTCCTCTAGCGGGGCCCCCTACGAGCAGTACTTC
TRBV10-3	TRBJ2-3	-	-	CAISDWLADTDTQYF	TGTGCCATCAGTGACTGGCTAGCAGACACAGATACGCAGTATTTT
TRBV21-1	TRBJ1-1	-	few	CASSTHLHTMNTEAFF	TGTGCCAGCAGCACCCATTTACACACTATGAACACTGAAGCTTTCTTT
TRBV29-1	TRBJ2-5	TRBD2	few	CSVPREGPQETQYF	TGCAGCGTGCCCCGGGAGGGACCCCAAGAGACCCAGTACTTC
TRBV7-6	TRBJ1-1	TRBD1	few	CASSPRTGNTEAFF	TGTGCCAGCAGCCCCCGGACAGGAAACACTGAAGCTTTCTTT
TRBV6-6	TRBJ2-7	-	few	CASSYDGNYEQYF	TGTGCCAGCAGTTACGACGGTAACTACGAGCAGTACTTC
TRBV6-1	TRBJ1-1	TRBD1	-	CASRPDRLNTEAFF	TGTGCCAGCAGGCCGGACAGGCTGAACACTGAAGCTTTCTTT
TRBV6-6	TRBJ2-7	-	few	CASSPIGSYEQYF	TGTGCCAGCAGCCCGATCGGCTCCTACGAGCAGTACTTC
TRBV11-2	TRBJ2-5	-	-	CASTFEAQETQYF	TGTGCCAGCACTTTCGAGGCACAAGAGACCCAGTACTTC
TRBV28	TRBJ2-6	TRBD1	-	CASSSQGPGANVLTF	TGTGCCAGCAGTTCACAGGGGCCCGGGGCCAACGTCCTGACTTTC
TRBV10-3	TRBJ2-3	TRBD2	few	CATGGGRGQDTQYF	TGTGCCACCGGGGGGGGACGAGGTCAAGATACGCAGTATTTT
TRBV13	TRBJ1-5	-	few	CASSLGGNSNQPQHF	TGTGCCAGCAGCTTAGGAGGGAATAGCAATCAGCCCCAGCATTTT
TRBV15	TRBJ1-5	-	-	CATSTPLGPQHF	TGTGCCACCTCGACCCCCCTAGGGCCCCAGCATTTT
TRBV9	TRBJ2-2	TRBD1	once	CASSVQGALNTGELFF	TGTGCCAGCAGCGTACAGGGGGCGCTTAACACCGGGGAGCTGTTTTTT
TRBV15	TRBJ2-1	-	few	CATSRDRPGPYNEQFF	TGTGCCACCAGCAGAGATCGACCCGGGCCCTACAATGAGCAGTTCTTC
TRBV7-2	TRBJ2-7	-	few	CASSSDWAGEQYF	TGTGCCAGCAGTTCGGACTGGGCGGGCGAGCAGTACTTC
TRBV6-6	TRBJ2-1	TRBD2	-	CASSRSGASYNEQFF	TGTGCCAGCAGTCGTAGCGGGGCCTCCTACAATGAGCAGTTCTTC
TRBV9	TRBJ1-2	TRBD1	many	CASSVTGEGGYTF	TGTGCCAGCAGCGTGACAGGGGAAGGTGGCTACACCTTC
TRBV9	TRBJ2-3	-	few	CASSVAWGDTDTQYF	TGTGCCAGCAGCGTAGCTTGGGGGGACACAGATACGCAGTATTTT
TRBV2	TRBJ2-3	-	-	CASRRTGDTQYF	TGTGCCAGCCGGCGTACAGGGGATACGCAGTATTTT
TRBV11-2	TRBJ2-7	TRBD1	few	CASSLAVGTGSYEQYF	TGTGCCAGCAGCTTAGCTGTAGGGACAGGGTCCTACGAGCAGTACTTC
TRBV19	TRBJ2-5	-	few	CASSVTQGGETQYF	TGTGCCAGTAGTGTGACCCAGGGCGGGGAGACCCAGTACTTC
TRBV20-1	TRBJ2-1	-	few	CSASLDEQFF	TGCAGTGCTAGCCTCGATGAGCAGTTCTTC
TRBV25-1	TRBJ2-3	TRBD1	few	CASSAPGQGVDTQYF	TGTGCCAGCAGTGCTCCGGGACAGGGGGTAGATACGCAGTATTTT
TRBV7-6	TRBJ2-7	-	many	CASGPGQSGHEQYF	TGTGCCAGCGGTCCGGGTCAATCGGGCCACGAGCAGTACTTC